This is a list of T cell receptor beta chains from one sample in a study of shared clonotypes between healthy human individuals. Produced via immunoSEQ multiplex PCR; TCRdb's table is partial and in-frame only. The table has roughly 1,100,000 clones, approximately 72% seen once; the top ten hold less than 1.5%. Sequenced material: memory CD4+ T cells sorted from blood. Receptors were obtained from a man between 18 and 35 years old in good health. CDR3s include the opening cysteine and the closing phenylalanine or tryptophan. A D gene is named only where the DNA matches it firmly. The size entry is marked missing in some rows and otherwise reads once, few, many or a size class.

j_call: TRBJ1-1
v_call: TRBV7-9
d_call: NA
clone_size: NA
cdr3_aa: CASSLEKGSHTEAFF
cdr3_nt: TGTGCCAGCAGCTTAGAGAAAGGGAGTCACACTGAAGCTTTCTTT

j_call: TRBJ1-5
v_call: TRBV27
d_call: NA
clone_size: NA
cdr3_aa: CASSYREYQPQHF
cdr3_nt: TGTGCCAGCAGTTATAGGGAGTATCAGCCCCAGCATTTT

j_call: TRBJ2-2
v_call: TRBV2
d_call: NA
clone_size: NA
cdr3_aa: CASSERGELFF
cdr3_nt: TGTGCCAGCAGTGAACGTGGGGAGCTGTTTTTT

j_call: TRBJ2-3
v_call: TRBV30
d_call: NA
clone_size: NA
cdr3_aa: CAWSVDGKDTQYF
cdr3_nt: TGTGCCTGGAGTGTAGACGGAAAAGATACGCAGTATTTT

j_call: TRBJ2-7
v_call: TRBV30
d_call: NA
clone_size: NA
cdr3_aa: CAWSNRDGSYEQYF
cdr3_nt: TGTGCCTGGAGCAACCGGGACGGCTCCTACGAGCAGTACTTC

j_call: TRBJ2-7
v_call: TRBV7-2
d_call: NA
clone_size: NA
cdr3_aa: CASSSDTYEQYF
cdr3_nt: TGTGCCAGCAGCTCGGATACCTACGAGCAGTACTTC

j_call: TRBJ1-2
v_call: TRBV28
d_call: TRBD1
clone_size: NA
cdr3_aa: CASSLGTGWVGYTF
cdr3_nt: TGTGCCAGCAGTCTCGGGACAGGGTGGGTTGGCTACACCTTC

j_call: TRBJ2-7
v_call: TRBV11-2
d_call: TRBD1
clone_size: NA
cdr3_aa: CASSLVGQGAYEQYF
cdr3_nt: TGTGCCAGCAGCTTAGTGGGACAGGGGGCTTACGAGCAGTACTTC

j_call: TRBJ1-4
v_call: TRBV5-6
d_call: TRBD1
clone_size: NA
cdr3_aa: CASSLDRGGPGKLFF
cdr3_nt: TGTGCCAGCAGCCTCGACAGGGGAGGACCCGGTAAACTGTTTTTT

j_call: TRBJ2-1
v_call: TRBV7-3
d_call: TRBD1
clone_size: once
cdr3_aa: CASSSGQANNEQFF
cdr3_nt: TGTGCCAGCAGCTCCGGACAGGCTAACAATGAGCAGTTCTTC

j_call: TRBJ1-5
v_call: TRBV2
d_call: NA
clone_size: many
cdr3_aa: CASRGTDQPQHF
cdr3_nt: TGTGCCAGCAGGGGGACTGATCAGCCCCAGCATTTT

j_call: TRBJ2-1
v_call: TRBV15
d_call: TRBD2
clone_size: NA
cdr3_aa: CATSRVAGGLWEQFF
cdr3_nt: TGTGCCACCAGCAGAGTAGCGGGAGGCCTCTGGGAGCAGTTCTTC

j_call: TRBJ1-1
v_call: TRBV18
d_call: NA
clone_size: NA
cdr3_aa: CASSPPSGLVAFF
cdr3_nt: TGTGCCAGCTCACCACCGTCAGGATTGGTCGCTTTCTTT

j_call: TRBJ2-5
v_call: TRBV11-3
d_call: TRBD1
clone_size: NA
cdr3_aa: CASSSTGGGQETQYF
cdr3_nt: TGTGCCAGCAGTTCGACAGGGGGCGGACAAGAGACCCAGTACTTC

j_call: TRBJ2-1
v_call: TRBV18
d_call: NA
clone_size: NA
cdr3_aa: CASSPQDNEQFF
cdr3_nt: TGTGCCAGCTCACCGCAGGACAATGAGCAGTTCTTC

j_call: TRBJ1-2
v_call: TRBV6-5
d_call: TRBD1
clone_size: NA
cdr3_aa: CASSYGQGGYGYTF
cdr3_nt: TGTGCCAGCAGTTACGGTCAGGGGGGCTATGGCTACACCTTC

j_call: TRBJ1-5
v_call: TRBV7-9
d_call: NA
clone_size: few
cdr3_aa: CASSLGLGPQHF
cdr3_nt: TGTGCCAGCAGCTTAGGGCTCGGTCCCCAGCATTTT

j_call: TRBJ2-2
v_call: TRBV28
d_call: NA
clone_size: few
cdr3_aa: CASSLSPRTNTGELFF
cdr3_nt: TGTGCCAGCAGTCTGTCCCCACGGACGAACACCGGGGAGCTGTTTTTT

j_call: TRBJ2-1
v_call: TRBV9
d_call: TRBD2
clone_size: NA
cdr3_aa: CASSGSGPYNEQFF
cdr3_nt: TGTGCCAGCAGCGGTAGCGGGCCTTACAATGAGCAGTTCTTC

j_call: TRBJ1-2
v_call: TRBV5-1
d_call: NA
clone_size: NA
cdr3_aa: CASSLDGGLDYGYTF
cdr3_nt: TGCGCCAGCAGCTTGGATGGGGGATTGGACTATGGCTACACCTTC

j_call: TRBJ2-2
v_call: TRBV12-1
d_call: NA
clone_size: NA
cdr3_aa: CASSGTGTERGTGTGELFF
cdr3_nt: TGTGCCAGCAGCGGAACCGGGACAGAGAGAGGGACCGGCACCGGGGAGCTGTTTTTT

j_call: TRBJ2-7
v_call: TRBV30
d_call: TRBD2
clone_size: NA
cdr3_aa: CAWSGLASISYEQYF
cdr3_nt: TGTGCCTGGAGTGGACTAGCCTCAATTTCTTACGAGCAGTACTTC